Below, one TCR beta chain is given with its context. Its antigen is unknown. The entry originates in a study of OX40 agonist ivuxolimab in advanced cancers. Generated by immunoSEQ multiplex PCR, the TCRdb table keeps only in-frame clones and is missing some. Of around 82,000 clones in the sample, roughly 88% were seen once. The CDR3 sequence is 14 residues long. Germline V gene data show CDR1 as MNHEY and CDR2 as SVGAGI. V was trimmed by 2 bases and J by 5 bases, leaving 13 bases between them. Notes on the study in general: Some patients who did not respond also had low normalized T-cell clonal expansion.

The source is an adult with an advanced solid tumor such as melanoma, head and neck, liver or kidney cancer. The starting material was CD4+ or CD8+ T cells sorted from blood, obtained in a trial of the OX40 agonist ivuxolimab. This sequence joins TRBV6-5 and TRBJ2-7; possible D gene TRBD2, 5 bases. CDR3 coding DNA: TGTGCCAGCAGTTACCGGTCGCCAGCGGACGAGCAGTACTTC. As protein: CASSYRSPADEQYF.